This TCR beta chain was documented in a study of ipilimumab plus nivolumab after autologous stem cell transplantation. V was clipped by 3 bases and J by 2 bases; unmatched bases: 3. The CDR3 runs 15 residues. CDR1 is SEHNR and CDR2 is FQNEAQ in the germline V gene (reference sequence). Starting 14 to 28 days after autologous transplant, ipilimumab 1 mg/kg was given. The protocol was immunoSEQ multiplex PCR, while the TCRdb copy is restricted to in-frame clones and leaves out a portion. The table shows 15,000 to 20,000 clones, with approximately 80% occurring only once. This TCR came from a male donor with diffuse large B-cell lymphoma. The starting material was PBMCs, obtained in a trial of ipilimumab plus nivolumab as post-transplant consolidation. The rearrangement joins TRBV7-9 to TRBJ2-3, with 9 bases that match TRBD2. CDR3 nucleotides: TGTGCCAGCAGCTTTCTAGCGGGGACCACAGATACGCAGTATTTT. It encodes CASSFLAGTTDTQYF.